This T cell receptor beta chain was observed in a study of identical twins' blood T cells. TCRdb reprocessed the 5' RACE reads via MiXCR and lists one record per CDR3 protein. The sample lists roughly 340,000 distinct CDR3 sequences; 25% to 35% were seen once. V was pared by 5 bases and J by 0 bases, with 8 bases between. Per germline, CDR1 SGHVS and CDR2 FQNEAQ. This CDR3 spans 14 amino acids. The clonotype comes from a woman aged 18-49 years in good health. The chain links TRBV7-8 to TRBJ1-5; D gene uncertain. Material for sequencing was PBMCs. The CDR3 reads CASSRDHSNQPQHF. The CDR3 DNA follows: TGTGCCAGCAGCCGTGACCATAGCAATCAGCCCCAGCATTTT.